What follows are 5 T cell receptor beta chains derived from one specimen sequenced in a study of blood T cell repertoires in COVID-19. Assay: immunoSEQ multiplex PCR; the TCRdb copy retains only in-frame clones and omits some. This table has 300,000 to 400,000 clones, 88% appearing once. Sequencing was carried out using peripheral blood. All receptors come from a woman aged 25 to 39 with COVID-19, enrolled during active disease.

This chain joins TRBV29-1 and TRBJ2-1, with 9 positions matching TRBD2. Germline V gene data show CDR1 as SQVTM and CDR2 as ANQGSEA. V gave up 1 base and J gave up 7 bases; unmatched junction bases: 8. The CDR3 spans 15 residues. The CDR3 region is CSVEGETSGRNEQFF. CDR3 DNA: TGCAGCGTTGAAGGGGAGACTAGCGGCCGTAATGAGCAGTTCTTC.

CDR3 in amino acids: CAWSAGTGSEQYF. The DNA for the CDR3 is TGTGCCTGGAGTGCCGGGACAGGGTCCGAGCAGTACTTC. The chain links TRBV30 to TRBJ2-7; 9 bases match TRBD1. The CDR3 is 13 amino acids. V lost 1 base and J lost 6; bases outside the gene matches: 4. Per germline, CDR1 GTSNPN and CDR2 SVGIG (reference sequence).

V is TRBV4-2 and J is TRBJ1-2; no firm D call. This CDR3 contains 14 residues. Looked up from germline, CDR1 is LGHNA and CDR2 is YNFKEQ. Trimming left V 2 bases short and J 2 bases short, with 9 bases between. CDR3 nucleotides: TGTGCCAGCAGCCAATCCCAGGCCAACTATGGCTACACCTTC. As protein: CASSQSQANYGYTF.

This rearrangement joins TRBV24-1 to TRBJ2-2; 9 positions match TRBD1. V dropped 1 base and J dropped 3; count of bases not matched to a gene: 2. Germline CDR1 KGHDR, CDR2 SFDVKD. The CDR3 extends over 16 amino acids. The DNA for the CDR3 is TGTGCCACCAGTGATTTAAGACAGGGGGACACCGGGGAGCTGTTTTTT. Protein product: CATSDLRQGDTGELFF.

The CDR3 sequence is CASSLTGVQETQYF. The CDR3 region has the DNA TGTGCCAGCAGCCTAACAGGGGTCCAAGAGACCCAGTACTTC. J is TRBJ2-5 and V is TRBV28; 7 positions match TRBD1. J lost 1 base, V lost 6 bases, and 5 bases had no gene match. This CDR3 is 14 amino acids long. Looked up from germline, CDR1 is MDHEN and CDR2 is SYDVKM.